Presented here are 27 T cell receptor beta chains from one specimen sequenced in a study of early T cells in non-severe SARS-CoV-2 infection. One entry per CDR3 protein, called by TCRdb with MiXCR from the 5' RACE reads. The sample comprises approximately 50,000 distinct CDR3 sequences, around 12% of which are singletons, and around 1.4% rests with the top ten. The specimen sequenced was whole blood. The source is an adult who was a healthcare worker with PCR-confirmed SARS-CoV-2 infection or an uninfected control (not recorded which).

The chain recombines TRBV5-1 with TRBJ2-5, with D tentatively TRBD1 (6 bases). The CDR3 totals 15 residues. CDR1 is SGHRS, CDR2 YFSETQ, per germline. Trimming stripped 0 bases from V and 0 bases from J, with 9 bases between. CDR3 coding DNA: TGCGCCAGCAGCTTGGAGGGGGAGAACCAAGAGACCCAGTACTTC. The encoded protein is CASSLEGENQETQYF.

This clonotype was counted ten times or more. V gene TRBV12-5 combines with J gene TRBJ1-2; 10 positions agree with TRBD1. Germline CDR1 reads LGHNT; CDR2 reads FRNRAP. V lost 6 bases and J lost 4; bases outside the gene matches: 5. CDR3 size: 14 residues. Written as DNA, the CDR3 is TGTGCTAGTGGCCGGACAGGGGGAACCTATGGCTACACCTTC. It translates to CASGRTGGTYGYTF.

In this sample, this clonotype turned up a few times. The gene calls are TRBV30 and TRBJ2-7; weak D call: TRBD1 (5 bases). Trimming left V 4 bases short and J 0 bases short, with 13 bases between. Germline V lookup: CDR1 GTSNPN, CDR2 SVGIG (reference sequence). The CDR3 has 14 amino acids. CDR3 in DNA: TGTGCCTGGACCAGGGTGGGAAGCTCCTACGAGCAGTACTTC. It codes for CAWTRVGSSYEQYF.

This clonotype appeared many times. J is TRBJ2-1 and V is TRBV9; TRBD2 aligns across 11 bases. This CDR3 contains 20 residues. Trimming took 4 bases from V and 0 from J; bases not matched to a gene: 15. Germline lookup yields CDR1 SGDLS and CDR2 YYNGEE. The DNA of the CDR3 is TGTGCCAGCAGCTTTAGTCGTCCTAGCGGGGGGATTAGCTCCTACAATGAGCAGTTCTTC. Protein: CASSFSRPSGGISSYNEQFF. Full variable domain (remainder filled in from reference TRBV9 and TRBJ2-1): DSGVTQTPKHLITATGQRVTLRCSPRSGDLSVYWYQQSLDQGLQFLIQYYNGEERAKGNILERFSAQQFPDLHSELNLSSLELGDSALYFCASSFSRPSGGISSYNEQFFGPGTRLTVL.

The V gene is TRBV5-5, the J gene TRBJ2-3; D is uncertain. The ends were cut back, 1 base at V and 7 bases at J, with 7 bases in the middle. Germline V gene sequence: CDR1 SGHKS, CDR2 YYEKEE (reference sequence). This CDR3 spans 12 amino acids. CDR3 coding DNA: TGTGCCAGCAGCTTGTCGGCAAATACGCAGTATTTT. This translates into CASSLSANTQYF. The entire variable domain, with the rest obtained from reference TRBV5-5 and TRBJ2-3, is as follows: DAGVTQSPTHLIKTRGQQVTLRCSPISGHKSVSWYQQVLGQGPQFIFQYYEKEERGRGNFPDRFSARQFPNYSSELNVNALLLGDSALYLCASSLSANTQYFGPGTRLTVL.

This clonotype was seen more than once but under ten times. This chain uses TRBV29-1 with TRBJ2-1; maybe TRBD2 (6 bases). CDR1 and CDR2 from the germline V gene are SQVTM and ANQGSEA. There are 10 residues in the CDR3. CDR3 loop: CGAGNNEQFF. The DNA of the CDR3 is TGCGGGGCGGGAAATAATGAGCAGTTCTTC.

A note on this clonotype: An end of the junction does not agree with germline; a read error may underlie this. The rearrangement uses TRBV5-6 and TRBJ2-4; D call uncertain. Looked up from germline, CDR1 is SGHDT and CDR2 is YYEEEE. The CDR3 sequence is 15 residues long. The DNA for the CDR3 is TGTGCCAACAGCTTACGGTCAGGAGCCAAAAACATTCAGTACTTC. This encodes CANSLRSGAKNIQYF.

The J gene is TRBJ1-2, the V gene TRBV25-1, with 8 bases lining up with TRBD1. The trim removed 5 bases at V and 4 bases at J, leaving 6 bases unmatched. CDR1 is MGHDK, CDR2 SYGVNS, per germline. This CDR3 spans 14 amino acids. In DNA form, the CDR3 reads TGTGCCAGCAGTACCTCGACAGGGGCCTATGGCTACACCTTC. It specifies CASSTSTGAYGYTF.

In this sample, this clonotype turned up a few times. A read error is likely, as this CDR3 ends without the conserved phenylalanine or tryptophan. CDR3 region: CSAQTGGNPPDEQYS. The DNA for the CDR3 is TGCAGTGCCCAAACTGGCGGTAACCCTCCTGACGAGCAGTACTCC. The chain uses TRBV20-1 and TRBJ2-7, with unresolved D. This CDR3 contains 15 residues. Germline lookup yields CDR1 DFQATT and CDR2 SNEGSKA (reference sequence). V was cut by 6 bases and J by 5 bases, with 23 bases left in between.

This clonotype came up many times. The gene calls are TRBV4-3 and TRBJ2-7; weak D call: TRBD1 (5 bases). Germline-derived CDR1 and CDR2 are LGHNA and YSLEER. V was pared by 3 bases and J by 1 base, with 10 bases between. This CDR3 comprises 14 residues. CDR3 amino acids: CASSHQTDSYEQYF. The CDR3 region has the DNA TGCGCCAGCAGCCATCAGACAGATTCCTACGAGCAGTACTTC.

This clonotype was seen at least ten times. The chain links TRBV19 to TRBJ2-2; 14 bases are a match to TRBD2. This CDR3 spans 18 amino acids. Germline loops: CDR1 LNHDA, CDR2 SQIVND (reference sequence). Trimming took 3 bases from V and 5 from J; bases not matched to a gene: 8. The CDR3 DNA is TGTGCCAGTAGTATGCCTCGACTAGCGGGGGGGCAGACCGGGGAGCTGTTTTTT. Its translation: CASSMPRLAGGQTGELFF.

The V and J genes are TRBV18 and TRBJ1-1; D unresolved. The CDR3 spans 15 residues. From germline, CDR1 is KGHSH and CDR2 LQKENI. V was clipped by 3 bases and J by 3 bases, with 14 bases between them. The CDR3 sequence: CASSPSANWDTEAFF. For the CDR3, the DNA is TGTGCCAGCTCACCTTCAGCCAACTGGGACACTGAAGCTTTCTTT.

This chain uses TRBV7-9 with TRBJ2-6; D is unclear. V gave up 3 bases and J gave up 5 bases, with 8 bases separating them. CDR1 is SEHNR and CDR2 is FQNEAQ in the germline V gene (reference sequence). The CDR3 consists of 14 residues. The CDR3 DNA follows: TGTGCCAGCAGCTTTGGGGTCCGGGCCAACGTCCTGACTTTC. Protein: CASSFGVRANVLTF.

This clonotype has more than one count but fewer than ten. The CDR3 nucleotides are TGCAGTGCTACGGGTCTGGGGTACGAGCAGTACTTC. Translation: CSATGLGYEQYF. The chain carries TRBV20-1 and TRBJ2-7, with D uncertain. The CDR3 extends over 12 amino acids. V lost 4 bases, J lost 4 bases, and 11 bases lay in between. Per the germline V gene, CDR1 is DFQATT and CDR2 is SNEGSKA (reference sequence).

In its sample, this clonotype was seen many times. This rearrangement joins TRBV29-1 to TRBJ1-6, with 7 bases that match TRBD1. V lost 6 bases, J lost 4 bases, and 6 bases stayed unmatched. The CDR3 runs 14 residues. CDR1 SQVTM and CDR2 ANQGSEA come from the germline V gene. CDR3 nucleotides: TGCAGCGTCGTGGGGACAGCATATAATTCACCCCTCCACTTT. Translating it yields CSVVGTAYNSPLHF.

The table lists this clonotype with many counts. The V gene is TRBV27, the J gene TRBJ2-6; TRBD1 or TRBD2 may be the D gene (5 bases each). The V gene lost 7 bases and the J gene lost 4 bases, with 14 bases spanning the gap. This CDR3 comprises 15 residues. CDR1 and CDR2 from the germline V gene are MNHEY and SMNVEV (reference sequence). CDR3 nucleotide sequence: TGTGCCAGCACCGAATTTGGGACCGGGGCCAACGTCCTGACTTTC. This encodes CASTEFGTGANVLTF.

This clonotype was counted only a few times. The rearrangement links TRBV7-8 to TRBJ1-1; no definite D call. Germline V gene sequence: CDR1 SGHVS, CDR2 FQNEAQ. Trimming shortened V by 4 bases and J by 4 bases, and 13 bases separated the two germline ends. The CDR3 length is 14 residues. The CDR3 loop reads CASSSVSRRTEAFF. CDR3 DNA sequence: TGTGCCAGCAGCTCAGTCTCCAGGCGCACTGAAGCTTTCTTT.

This clonotype was detected ten times or more. The chain recombines TRBV6-2 or TRBV6-3 with TRBJ2-7, with a weak D call TRBD1 (5 bases). There are 15 residues in the CDR3. Germline V CDR1 and CDR2: MNHEY, SVGEGT. The V gene lost 2 bases and the J gene lost 3 bases, with 14 bases spanning the gap. CDR3 residues: CASSYPRYRSYEQYF. The CDR3 DNA is TGTGCCAGCAGTTACCCGAGATACAGGAGCTACGAGCAGTACTTC.

The table lists this clonotype with many counts. The V gene is TRBV18, the J gene TRBJ1-6, with D tentatively TRBD1 (5 bases). Trimming pared 0 bases from V and 6 bases from J, leaving 9 bases between. CDR1 is KGHSH and CDR2 is LQKENI in the germline V gene. The CDR3 is 15 residues long. CDR3 sequence reads: CASSPPTGSNSPLHF. CDR3 bases: TGTGCCAGCTCACCACCAACAGGATCTAATTCACCCCTCCACTTT. The full variable domain, with the rest looked up from reference TRBV18 and TRBJ1-6, is NAGVMQNPRHLVRRRGQEARLRCSPMKGHSHVYWYRQLPEEGLKFMVYLQKENIIDESGMPKERFSAEFPKEGPSILRIQQVVRGDSAAYFCASSPPTGSNSPLHFGNGTRLTVT.

This clonotype was detected ten times or more. The chain recombines TRBV6-2 or TRBV6-3 with TRBJ2-7, with TRBD1 matching over 7 bases. The CDR3 length is 14 residues. Trimming removed 5 bases from V and 2 bases from J; junction bases left unmatched: 6. Germline loops: CDR1 MNHEY, CDR2 SVGEGT. CDR3 sequence reads: CASSGWDSPYEQYF. The DNA for the CDR3 is TGTGCCAGCAGTGGATGGGACAGCCCCTACGAGCAGTACTTC.

The genes are TRBV27 and TRBJ2-7; no definite D call. The CDR3 runs 15 residues. Germline assignment: CDR1 MNHEY and CDR2 SMNVEV (reference sequence). The V end was cut by 5 bases, the J end by 0 bases, with 14 bases between. Here the CDR3 DNA reads TGTGCCAGCAGTACTAACCGGCCACTCTCCTACGAGCAGTACTTC. Translating it yields CASSTNRPLSYEQYF.

This clonotype has a handful of counts. This chain links TRBV25-1 with TRBJ1-6, with 7 positions matching TRBD1. The J segment lost 9 bases and the V segment lost 3 bases, leaving 2 bases of the junction unmatched. Germline V gene sequence: CDR1 MGHDK, CDR2 SYGVNS. This CDR3 has 13 amino acids. The CDR3 nucleotides read TGTGCCAGCAGTGAGACAGGGCGTTCACCCCTCCACTTT. Residues: CASSETGRSPLHF.

This rearrangement joins TRBV11-2 to TRBJ2-1; 10 nucleotides agree with TRBD1. The CDR3 contains 16 residues. The V segment lost 5 bases and the J segment 2 bases; nucleotides outside the gene matches: 6. In germline, CDR1 is SGHAT, CDR2 FQNNGV. CDR3 sequence reads: CASSPGDRGPYNEQFF. CDR3 nucleotides: TGTGCCAGCAGCCCGGGGGACAGGGGCCCCTACAATGAGCAGTTCTTC. Using reference TRBV11-2 and TRBJ2-1 for the parts outside the CDR3, the full variable domain is EAGVAQSPRYKIIEKRQSVAFWCNPISGHATLYWYQQILGQGPKLLIQFQNNGVVDDSQLPKDRFSAERLKGVDSTLKIQPAKLEDSAVYLCASSPGDRGPYNEQFFGPGTRLTVL.

This clonotype was counted between two and nine times. The V gene is TRBV7-6, the J gene TRBJ2-2; a possible D gene is TRBD2 (5 bases). V shed 7 bases and J shed 6 bases, with 18 bases lying between them. Germline V gene sequence: CDR1 SGHVS, CDR2 FNYEAQ. There are 15 residues in the CDR3. CDR3 amino acids: CASTPGLGRPGELFF. The CDR3 DNA reads TGTGCCAGCACCCCGGGGTTGGGTCGACCCGGGGAGCTGTTTTTT.

This clonotype was found a few times. J is TRBJ1-1 and V is TRBV6-1, with a possible D match to TRBD1 (5 bases). The length of the CDR3 is 14 residues. Trimming removed 6 bases from V and 0 bases from J, with 11 bases in between. Germline V gene data show CDR1 as MNHNS and CDR2 as SASEGT. CDR3 amino acids: CASSRQIMNTEAFF. The DNA for the CDR3 is TGTGCCAGCAGCCGACAGATAATGAACACTGAAGCTTTCTTT.

The V and J genes are TRBV27 and TRBJ2-5, with TRBD2 as a possible D gene (5 bases). Trimming stripped 6 bases from V and 3 bases from J, with 17 bases between. Per germline, CDR1 MNHEY and CDR2 SMNVEV (reference sequence). This CDR3 spans 15 amino acids. The CDR3 bases are TGTGCCAGCAGCCCCCCCGGGCCGGGAAAAGAGACCCAGTACTTC. This encodes CASSPPGPGKETQYF.

This clonotype was found a few times. The V and J genes are TRBV19 and TRBJ1-2, with a possible D match to TRBD1 (6 bases). The germline V gene has CDR1 LNHDA and CDR2 SQIVND (reference sequence). Trimming shortened V by 3 bases and J by 5 bases, and 13 bases separated the two germline ends. The CDR3 totals 14 residues. The CDR3 spells CASSMPRTAYGYTF. The CDR3 DNA reads TGTGCCAGTAGTATGCCTCGGACAGCGTATGGCTACACCTTC.